These 3 T cell receptor beta chains were sequenced from one sample in a study of shared clonotypes between healthy human individuals. Here immunoSEQ multiplex PCR was the method, and the copy in TCRdb shows in-frame clones only, minus some. The top ten hold 0.13% to 0.15% of the sample, which has about 2.4 million clones, more than 80% seen once. The sequencing sample was made of naive CD4+ T cells sorted from blood. The subset denotes: CD45RA+ positively selected. The origin of the receptors is a man in his late teens or twenties in good health.

This rearrangement joins TRBV27 to TRBJ1-2; 8 bases line up with TRBD1. CDR3 length: 15 amino acids. The ends lost 3 bases at V and 0 bases at J; junction bases unmatched: 3. Germline CDR1 and CDR2: MNHEY and SMNVEV (reference sequence). This CDR3 is CASSFSDRANYGYTF. The CDR3, as DNA: TGTGCCAGCAGTTTCTCGGACAGGGCTAACTATGGCTACACCTTC.

A note on this clone: The same CDR3 is also encoded by other DNA sequences in this sample. Written as DNA, the CDR3 is TGCGCCAGCAGCTTGGAGACAGGGGTCACTGAAGCTTTCTTT. Amino acid sequence: CASSLETGVTEAFF. The chain recombines TRBV5-1 with TRBJ1-1; 8 bases line up with TRBD1. V gave up 0 bases and J gave up 4 bases; unmatched junction bases: 2. CDR3 length: 14 residues. The germline gives CDR1 SGHRS, CDR2 YFSETQ.

This clone was detected only once. This rearrangement joins TRBV5-1 to TRBJ1-2, with D perhaps matching TRBD1 (5 bases). Germline V gives CDR1 SGHRS, CDR2 YFSETQ. V gave up 5 bases and J gave up 5 bases, with 16 bases separating them. The CDR3 spans 14 residues. The CDR3 reads CASSSGGTAYGYTF. The CDR3 region has the DNA TGCGCCAGCAGTTCGGGCGGGACGGCATATGGCTACACCTTC. Drawing the rest from reference TRBV5-1 and TRBJ1-2, the complete variable domain is KAGVTQTPRYLIKTRGQQVTLSCSPISGHRSVSWYQQTPGQGLQFLFEYFSETQRNKGNFPGRFSGRQFSNSRSEMNVSTLELGDSALYLCASSSGGTAYGYTFGSGTRLTVV.